This TCR beta chain was found in a study of beta chain features in type 1 diabetes (dated by TCRdb to the late 2010s). For context, the study as a whole: Mean age, gender distribution, total cell number and subset yield were not different between patients and healthy donors. A total of 85 million to 140 million sorted cells were examined across all samples, and a strong correlation was observed between cell number per subset and RNA yield. The study compared TCRB repertoires of sorted circulating CD4+ T cell subsets between recently diagnosed type 1 diabetes patients and matched healthy donors. Whereas all 28 donors provided naive and central memory subsets, regulatory and stem cell-like memory subsets were isolated from just 8 patients and roughly 8 healthy donors. Overall study results and their limits: Type 1 diabetes patients showed a moderate but significant shortening of TCRB CDR3 length in all four CD4+ subsets. Because the HLA sub-analyses included only small numbers of individuals, any influence of HLA type on TCRB rearrangement was left unresolved. Because cDNA was sequenced instead of genomic DNA, highly expressing activated cells could be over-represented, though the groups showed no difference in activation or CD3 levels. PCR might favor shorter templates, but patient and control samples were amplified and corrected together, so any skew would affect both groups equally. Naive, central memory and regulatory TCRB repertoires appeared to be more similar among patients than among healthy donors. At VDJ recombination sites, patients with type 1 diabetes made fewer insertions and deleted more nucleotides, a pattern implying thymic rearrangement abnormalities.

This clone has just one count. Its antigen is still unknown. Base qualities are not provided; no much larger clone lies one nucleotide away. The High Capacity cDNA Reverse Transcription Kit was used to reverse transcribe all of the isolated RNA, meaning that expressed TCRB transcripts were what got sequenced. Deep immunoSEQ sequencing was performed on naive, central memory and regulatory T cell samples, with an average of around 3.4 million total reads per sample. Sorted cells were lysed in RLT buffer, and RNA was extracted using DNase-treated RNeasy Micro or Mini kits according to cell number. Each cell subset was processed separately to prevent cross-contamination, with patient and healthy donor samples processed together. TCRB sequences were amplified from cDNA with the immunoSEQ multiplex PCR, producing 87-bp fragments spanning the CDR3 region. Sequencing of the amplicons was performed on the Illumina HiSeq platform. The source study handled its data this way. PCR bias was computationally corrected using synthetic template baselines, reads within Hamming distance 2 were collapsed, and singletons that could not be merged were discarded. Reads were aligned to IMGT to assign V, D and J genes, CDR3 length, and insertions or deletions at six rearrangement sites. Within each subset, clonotype counts were normalized to the number of sorted cells before true diversity and Gini coefficients were calculated with the tcR R package. The overlap coefficient, calculated on TCRB nucleotide sequences, was used to quantify repertoire sharing. As a proxy for the pre-selection repertoire, out-of-frame TCRB sequences from naive cells were analyzed. This immuneACCESS table, as held by TCRdb, lists in-frame sequences with V and J called but not all clones. Of the missing ones, under half trace to an unresolved V gene in checked studies; the others have no known cause. That table supplies the V and J calls and clone size; D and trimming were determined from the DNA. The sample table lists 250,000 or so clones, around 14% of them with a count of one. The ten largest clones take up 0.015% to 0.02% of the sample.

The CDR3 has 12 amino acids, counting the end cysteine and phenylalanine. The retained sequence is limited to the CDR3, 36 bases, with the frame set at the first base. The CDR1 and CDR2 encoded by the germline V gene (reference sequence) are SEHNR and FQNEAQ. V gives up 4 bases and J gives up 6 bases, and the segment between their germline ends measures 6 bases. Each donor gave one peripheral blood draw, approximately 0.11 L on average, collected into heparinised tubes. Using a panel that included CD45RO, CCR7, CD25, CD127, CD95 and CD27, naive, central memory, regulatory and stem cell-like memory CD4+ T cells were sorted on a BD FACSAria II. Purity was above 98% for every sorted population. Right away, PBMCs were isolated by Lymphoprep density gradient centrifugation and were stained directly, with no culture step. So that batch effects would be minimized, each experiment stained and sorted samples in pairs, pairing one healthy donor with one patient.

The sequence was collected from a man aged 25-45 years with type 1 diabetes. The V gene is TRBV7-9 and the J gene is TRBJ2-2; no D gene is confidently identified. The sequencing sample was made of naive CD4+ T cells from blood. Taken with the paper, the label for cell subset or site translates to: true naive CD4+ T cells. This receptor carries the CDR3 CASSSPPGELFF. DNA sequence: TGTGCCAGCAGCTCCCCTCCCGGGGAGCTGTTTTTT.